Listed here are 25 T cell receptor beta chains from one sample, sequenced in a study of T cell responses to AZD1222 COVID-19 vaccine. The data were produced by immunoSEQ multiplex PCR, yet TCRdb's version contains in-frame clones alone and is incomplete. The repertoire holds 99,000 or so clones, with nearly 90% as singletons. Sequencing was performed on peripheral blood, taken on day 0 of AZD1222 vaccination. Source of these receptors: an adult in good health.

This rearrangement joins TRBV9 to TRBJ1-1; a weak D match, TRBD1 (5 bases). Trimming removed 4 bases at V and 0 bases at J, with 13 bases between. Germline loops: CDR1 SGDLS, CDR2 YYNGEE. The CDR3 is made up of 15 amino acids. This CDR3 is CASSKGNLMNTEAFF. The DNA of the CDR3 is TGTGCCAGCAGCAAGGGGAATCTCATGAACACTGAAGCTTTCTTT. Combining the CDR3 with reference TRBV9 and TRBJ1-1 gives the whole variable domain DSGVTQTPKHLITATGQRVTLRCSPRSGDLSVYWYQQSLDQGLQFLIQYYNGEERAKGNILERFSAQQFPDLHSELNLSSLELGDSALYFCASSKGNLMNTEAFFGQGTRLTVV.

V gene TRBV18 combines with J gene TRBJ2-3; perhaps D is TRBD1 or TRBD2 (5 bases each). The germline V gene encodes CDR1 KGHSH and CDR2 LQKENI. Trimming removed 5 bases from V and 3 bases from J, with 15 bases in between. CDR3 size: 15 residues. The CDR3 spells CASSVRDGRTDTQYF. In DNA, the CDR3 is TGTGCCAGCTCAGTACGGGACGGAAGGACAGATACGCAGTATTTT.

This clone was counted once. The chain uses TRBV10-3 and TRBJ1-1; unclear D gene. V lost 10 bases, J lost 2 bases, and 14 bases lay in between. CDR1 is ENHRY and CDR2 is SYGVKD in the germline V gene. The CDR3 covers 13 residues. The CDR3 region has the DNA TGTGCCACCATACAGAGCCCAAACACTGAAGCTTTCTTT. Protein sequence: CATIQSPNTEAFF.

CDR3 amino acids: CSLERGQGLTDTQYF. The DNA for the CDR3 is TGCAGCCTCGAAAGGGGGCAGGGGCTCACAGATACGCAGTATTTT. The V gene is TRBV29-1, the J gene TRBJ2-3, with 7 bases fitting TRBD1. The CDR3 runs 15 residues. J gave up 2 bases and V 8 bases, and 13 bases lay outside the gene matches. Germline assignment: CDR1 SQVTM and CDR2 ANQGSEA.

The V gene is TRBV5-6, the J gene TRBJ2-7, with D tentatively TRBD2 (7 bases). Trimming removed 7 bases from V and 2 bases from J, with 19 bases in between. The CDR3 runs 15 residues. CDR1 and CDR2 from the germline V gene are SGHDT and YYEEEE. CDR3 in amino acids: CASQGSGTSAYEQYF. The CDR3, as DNA: TGTGCCAGCCAGGGGAGCGGGACGTCAGCCTACGAGCAGTACTTC.

A few counts support this clone. The rearrangement uses TRBV7-3 and TRBJ1-5; D is unresolved. Trimming took off 0 bases at V and 9 bases at J, with 9 bases between the two ends. Germline V gene lookup returns CDR1 SGHTA and CDR2 FQGTGA. This CDR3 region has 13 residues. This CDR3 is CASSLTPGRPQHF. The CDR3 coding sequence is TGTGCCAGCAGCTTAACTCCCGGGAGGCCCCAGCATTTT. The variable domain in full, completed from reference TRBV7-3 and TRBJ1-5, reads GAGVSQTPSNKVTEKGKYVELRCDPISGHTALYWYRQSLGQGPEFLIYFQGTGAADDSGLPNDRFFAVRPEGSVSTLKIQRTERGDSAVYLCASSLTPGRPQHFGDGTRLSIL.

The J gene is TRBJ2-3, the V gene TRBV6-2 or TRBV6-3; D is perhaps TRBD1 (5 bases). The CDR3 runs 16 residues. Germline V CDR1 and CDR2: MNHEY, SVGEGT. V was cut by 2 bases and J by 6 bases, with 18 bases left in between. The chain's CDR3 is CASSYGAFLGTDTQYF. Written as DNA, the CDR3 is TGTGCCAGCAGTTACGGGGCTTTTCTAGGTACGGATACGCAGTATTTT.

In this sample, this clone turned up once. This chain links TRBV6-4 with TRBJ1-2; TRBD1 matches 7 bases. V lost 6 bases to trimming and J lost 5 bases; unmatched junction nucleotides: 15. Looked up from germline, CDR1 is MRHNA and CDR2 is SNTAGT. The CDR3 consists of 16 residues. The CDR3 sequence is CASSETGASLGYGYTF. In nucleotides, the CDR3 is TGTGCCAGCAGCGAAACAGGGGCCTCCCTGGGGTATGGCTACACCTTC.

The V call is TRBV7-9, the J call TRBJ2-3; no definite D call. Germline V gene sequence: CDR1 SEHNR, CDR2 FQNEAQ (reference sequence). Trimming took 3 bases from V and 2 from J, leaving 12 bases between them. The CDR3 is 15 amino acids. CDR3 coding DNA: TGTGCCAGCAGCTTCAGCGACACCGACACAGATACGCAGTATTTT. Encoded protein: CASSFSDTDTDTQYF.

This chain joins TRBV9 and TRBJ2-4; D might be TRBD1 (6 bases). Germline V gene lookup returns CDR1 SGDLS and CDR2 YYNGEE. The CDR3 runs to 16 residues. V was clipped by 3 bases and J by 1 base, with 14 bases between them. The CDR3 DNA sequence: TGTGCCAGCAGCGCGCCTGGGGGCGCCGCCAAAAACATTCAGTACTTC. Translation: CASSAPGGAAKNIQYF.

The DNA of the CDR3 is TGCAGCGCCCCTCGGGGCTCTGGCTACACCTTC. Translation gives CSAPRGSGYTF. The chain couples TRBV29-1 to TRBJ1-2; weak D call: TRBD1 (5 bases). CDR1 and CDR2 (germline): SQVTM, ANQGSEA. V shed 7 bases and J shed 7 bases, with 13 bases lying between them. This CDR3 region has 11 residues.

CDR3 sequence: CATKNSSGQSQENTGELFF. Here the CDR3 DNA reads TGTGCCACCAAAAATTCCTCAGGACAGTCGCAGGAGAACACCGGGGAGCTGTTTTTT. The J gene is TRBJ2-2, the V gene TRBV24-1, with a possible D match to TRBD1 (6 bases). Germline CDR1 and CDR2: KGHDR and SFDVKD. V lost 8 bases to trimming and J lost 1 base, with 25 bases between them. The CDR3 loop spans 19 amino acids.

V is TRBV10-3 and J is TRBJ1-5, with D possibly matching TRBD1 (5 bases). CDR1 and CDR2 (germline): ENHRY, SYGVKD. Trimming left V 6 bases short and J 3 bases short, with 12 bases between. CDR3 length equals 14 residues. This CDR3 is CAIRGGGDNQPQHF. The CDR3 nucleotides are TGTGCCATCAGGGGTGGGGGTGACAATCAGCCCCAGCATTTT.

The chain recombines TRBV27 with TRBJ2-7, with 10 nucleotides matching TRBD1. CDR1 and CDR2 (germline): MNHEY, SMNVEV (reference sequence). V gave up 6 bases and J gave up 4 bases; unmatched junction bases: 9. CDR3 size: 15 residues. CDR3 coding DNA: TGTGCCAGCAGCTTCACGACAGGGGGCTCATACGAGCAGTACTTC. Residues: CASSFTTGGSYEQYF.

V gene TRBV2 combines with J gene TRBJ1-2; D not certain. The CDR3 consists of 14 residues. Germline assignment: CDR1 SNHLY and CDR2 FYNNEI. Trimming left V 3 bases short and J 3 bases short, with 11 bases between. CDR3 in amino acids: CASSEATEDYGYTF. In DNA, the CDR3 is TGTGCCAGCAGTGAGGCGACTGAGGACTATGGCTACACCTTC.

The chain recombines TRBV29-1 with TRBJ2-7, with D maybe TRBD2 (5 bases). This CDR3 is 11 amino acids long. V was clipped by 4 bases and J by 7 bases, with 11 bases between them. The germline CDR1 and CDR2 sequences are SQVTM and ANQGSEA. CDR3 nucleotide sequence: TGCAGCGTTGCGGTGGCGGGTGAGCAGTACTTC. It encodes CSVAVAGEQYF.

The chain recombines TRBV15 with TRBJ1-5; D uncertain. Germline CDR1 is LNHNV and CDR2 is YYDKDF (reference sequence). This CDR3 is built from 14 residues. V lost 0 bases, J lost 5 bases, and 8 bases lay in between. This CDR3 reads CATSREVSDQPQHF. The CDR3 nucleotides read TGTGCCACCAGCAGAGAGGTCTCCGATCAGCCCCAGCATTTT.

The gene calls are TRBV6-2 or TRBV6-3 and TRBJ2-7; D perhaps matches TRBD2 (6 bases). CDR3 length equals 16 residues. V lost 5 bases and J 1 base, leaving 18 bases between the germline ends. The germline V gene encodes CDR1 MNHEY and CDR2 SVGEGT. The CDR3 DNA is TGTGCCAGCAGTACACCTGGGGGGAGGTGGTCCTACGAGCAGTACGTC. Its protein is CASSTPGGRWSYEQYV.

The gene calls are TRBV11-2 and TRBJ2-2; D is undetermined. Germline loops: CDR1 SGHAT, CDR2 FQNNGV. The CDR3 is made up of 15 amino acids. V lost 2 bases, J lost 3 bases, and 10 bases lay in between. CDR3 residues: CASSLLDRDTGELFF. CDR3 in DNA: TGTGCCAGCAGCTTACTGGACCGAGACACCGGGGAGCTGTTTTTT.

This rearrangement joins TRBV19 to TRBJ2-2, with a tentative D call TRBD1 (5 bases). V lost 3 bases, J lost 5 bases, and 10 bases lay in between. CDR1 LNHDA and CDR2 SQIVND come from the germline V gene (reference sequence). The CDR3 consists of 14 residues. CDR3 bases: TGTGCCAGTAGTATCTGGTCAGGGACCGGGGAGCTGTTTTTT. It codes for CASSIWSGTGELFF.

The chain has TRBV9 and TRBJ2-7, with D perhaps matching TRBD2 (6 bases). The length of the CDR3 is 14 residues. V lost 3 bases and J lost 7, with 17 bases in between. Germline V gene lookup returns CDR1 SGDLS and CDR2 YYNGEE. The chain's CDR3 is CASSEASARREQYV. The CDR3 region has the DNA TGTGCCAGCAGCGAAGCTAGCGCCCGACGAGAGCAGTACGTC.

V gene TRBV6-5 combines with J gene TRBJ1-2, with a tentative D call TRBD1 (6 bases). V lost 6 bases, J lost 4 bases, and 12 bases lay in between. In germline, CDR1 is MNHEY, CDR2 SVGAGI. This CDR3 comprises 13 residues. CDR3 nucleotides: TGTGCCAGCAGACCGGACAGCTTCTATGGCTACACCTTC. Its protein product is CASRPDSFYGYTF.

This clone was observed a single time. The J gene is TRBJ1-2, the V gene TRBV19, with 10 bases fitting TRBD1. V shed 1 base and J 5 bases; nucleotides not matched to a gene: 4. Germline V lookup: CDR1 LNHDA, CDR2 SQIVND (reference sequence). This CDR3 has 15 residues. In DNA form, the CDR3 reads TGTGCCAGTAGTATAGTATGGGGACAGGGGTATGGCTACACCTTC. Amino acids: CASSIVWGQGYGYTF. The full variable domain, its missing parts supplied by reference TRBV19 and TRBJ1-2, is DGGITQSPKYLFRKEGQNVTLSCEQNLNHDAMYWYRQDPGQGLRLIYYSQIVNDFQKGDIAEGYSVSREKKESFPLTVTSAQKNPTAFYLCASSIVWGQGYGYTFGSGTRLTVV.

In this sample, this clone turned up a few times. The V gene is TRBV28, the J gene TRBJ1-2; a weak D match, TRBD1 (5 bases). CDR3 length: 14 amino acids. Trimming shortened V by 7 bases and J by 3 bases, and 15 bases separated the two germline ends. Germline assignment: CDR1 MDHEN and CDR2 SYDVKM. DNA for the CDR3: TGTGCCAGCAAAAGGCAGGGTCCCGACTATGGCTACACCTTC. It encodes CASKRQGPDYGYTF.

The chain employs TRBV30 and TRBJ1-5; D is perhaps TRBD1 (6 bases). The CDR3 is made up of 15 amino acids. Germline V gene lookup returns CDR1 GTSNPN and CDR2 SVGIG (reference sequence). V was trimmed by 4 bases and J by 6 bases, leaving 19 bases between them. CDR3 in amino acids: CAWKRGRGKGQPQHF. The CDR3 DNA is TGTGCCTGGAAGAGGGGCAGGGGTAAGGGTCAGCCCCAGCATTTT.